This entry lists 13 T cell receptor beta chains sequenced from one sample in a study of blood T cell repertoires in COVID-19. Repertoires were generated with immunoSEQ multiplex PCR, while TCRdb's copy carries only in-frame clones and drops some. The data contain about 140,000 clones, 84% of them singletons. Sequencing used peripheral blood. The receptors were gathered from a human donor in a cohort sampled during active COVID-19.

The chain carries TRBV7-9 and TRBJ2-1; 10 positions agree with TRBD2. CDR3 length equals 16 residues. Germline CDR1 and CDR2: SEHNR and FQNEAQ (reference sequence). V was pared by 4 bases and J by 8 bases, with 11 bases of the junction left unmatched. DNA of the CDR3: TGTGCCAGCAGCTCCGCCGGACTAGCGGTTATCTATGAGCAGTTCTTC. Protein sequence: CASSSAGLAVIYEQFF.

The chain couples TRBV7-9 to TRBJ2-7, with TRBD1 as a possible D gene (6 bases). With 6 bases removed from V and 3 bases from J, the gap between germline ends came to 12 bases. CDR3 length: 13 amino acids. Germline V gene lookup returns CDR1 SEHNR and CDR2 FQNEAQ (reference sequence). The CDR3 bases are TGTGCCAGCAGTCCGGACAGTAACTACGAGCAGTACTTC. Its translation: CASSPDSNYEQYF. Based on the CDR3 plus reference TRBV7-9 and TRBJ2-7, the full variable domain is DTGVSQNPRHKITKRGQNVTFRCDPISEHNRLYWYRQTLGQGPEFLTYFQNEAQLEKSRLLSDRFSAERPKGSFSTLEIQRTEQGDSAMYLCASSPDSNYEQYFGPGTRLTVT.

The CDR3 bases are TGTGCCAGCAGCTTAGGTTATGAGACCCAGTACTTC. This translates into CASSLGYETQYF. V usage is TRBV7-2 and J usage is TRBJ2-5; D gene unclear. In germline, CDR1 is SGHTA, CDR2 FQGNSA. Trimming shortened V by 1 base and J by 5 bases, and 5 bases separated the two germline ends. This CDR3 spans 12 amino acids. The whole variable domain, filled in from reference TRBV7-2 and TRBJ2-5, reads GAGVSQSPSNKVTEKGKDVELRCDPISGHTALYWYRQSLGQGLEFLIYFQGNSAPDKSGLPSDRFSAERTGGSVSTLTIQRTQQEDSAVYLCASSLGYETQYFGPGTRLLVL.

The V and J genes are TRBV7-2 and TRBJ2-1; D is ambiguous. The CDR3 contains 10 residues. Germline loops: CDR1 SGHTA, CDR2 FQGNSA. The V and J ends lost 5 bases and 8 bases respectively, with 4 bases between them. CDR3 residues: CASSHYEQFF. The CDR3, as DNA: TGTGCCAGCAGCCACTATGAGCAGTTCTTC.

DNA of the CDR3: TGTGCCAGCACTAGAGGCAATCAGCCCCAGCATTTT. Its translation: CASTRGNQPQHF. V is TRBV12-3 or TRBV12-4 and J is TRBJ1-5; D unresolved. CDR3 length: 12 amino acids. V was pared by 7 bases and J by 2 bases, with 6 bases between.

CDR3 loop: CASSFSGPGELFF. The CDR3 DNA follows: TGTGCCAGCAGTTTCTCAGGGCCCGGGGAGCTGTTTTTT. The gene calls are TRBV12-3 or TRBV12-4 and TRBJ2-2, with D perhaps TRBD1 (5 bases). V shed 3 bases and J shed 6 bases, with 8 bases lying between them. The CDR3 contains 13 residues.

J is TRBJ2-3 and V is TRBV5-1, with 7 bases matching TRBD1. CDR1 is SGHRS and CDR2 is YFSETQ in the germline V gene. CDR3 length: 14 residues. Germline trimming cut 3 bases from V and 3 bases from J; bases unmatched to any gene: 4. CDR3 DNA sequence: TGCGCCAGCAGCTCTGGACAGGCTACAGATACGCAGTATTTT. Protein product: CASSSGQATDTQYF.

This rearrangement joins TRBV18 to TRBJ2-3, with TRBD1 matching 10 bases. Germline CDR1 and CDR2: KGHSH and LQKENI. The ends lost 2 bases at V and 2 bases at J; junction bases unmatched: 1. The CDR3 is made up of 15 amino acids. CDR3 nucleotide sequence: TGTGCCAGCTCACCAGGGACAGGGGACACAGATACGCAGTATTTT. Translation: CASSPGTGDTDTQYF.

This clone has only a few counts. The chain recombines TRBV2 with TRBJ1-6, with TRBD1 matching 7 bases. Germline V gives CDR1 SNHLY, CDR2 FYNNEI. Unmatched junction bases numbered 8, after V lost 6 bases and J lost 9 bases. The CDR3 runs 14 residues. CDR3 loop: CASRPGQQVSPLHF. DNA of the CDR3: TGTGCCAGCAGGCCGGGACAGCAAGTTTCACCCCTCCACTTT.

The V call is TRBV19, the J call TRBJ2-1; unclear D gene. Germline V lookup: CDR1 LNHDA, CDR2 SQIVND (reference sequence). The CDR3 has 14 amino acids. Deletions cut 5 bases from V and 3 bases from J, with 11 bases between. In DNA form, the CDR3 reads TGTGCCAGTAGTCGAGACAAAGTCTACAATGAGCAGTTCTTC. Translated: CASSRDKVYNEQFF. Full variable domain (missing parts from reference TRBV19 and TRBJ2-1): DGGITQSPKYLFRKEGQNVTLSCEQNLNHDAMYWYRQDPGQGLRLIYYSQIVNDFQKGDIAEGYSVSREKKESFPLTVTSAQKNPTAFYLCASSRDKVYNEQFFGPGTRLTVL.

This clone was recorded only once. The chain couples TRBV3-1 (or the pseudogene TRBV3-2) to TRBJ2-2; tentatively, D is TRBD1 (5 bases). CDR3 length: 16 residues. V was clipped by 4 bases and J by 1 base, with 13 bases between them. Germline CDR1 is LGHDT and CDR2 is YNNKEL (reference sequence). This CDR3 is CASSRGQGRNTGELFF. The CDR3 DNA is TGTGCCAGCAGCCGGGGCCAGGGTAGGAACACCGGGGAGCTGTTTTTT.

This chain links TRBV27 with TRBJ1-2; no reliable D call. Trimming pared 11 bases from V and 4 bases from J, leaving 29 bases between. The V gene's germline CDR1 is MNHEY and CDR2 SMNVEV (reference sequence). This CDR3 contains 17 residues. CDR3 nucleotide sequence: TGTGCCCCAATCCCCATCTTTATCGTCAGGAAAAGCTATGGCTACACCTTC. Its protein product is CAPIPIFIVRKSYGYTF.

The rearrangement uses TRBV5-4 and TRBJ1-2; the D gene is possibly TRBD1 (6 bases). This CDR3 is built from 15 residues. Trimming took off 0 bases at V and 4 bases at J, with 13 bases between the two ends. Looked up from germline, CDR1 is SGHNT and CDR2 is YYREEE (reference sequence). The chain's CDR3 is CASSLAPGEIYGYTF. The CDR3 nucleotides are TGTGCCAGCAGCTTGGCGCCAGGGGAAATCTATGGCTACACCTTC.